These T cell receptor beta chains were read from a single sample in a study of identifying expanded T cells in peripheral blood. Sequencing was performed with immunoSEQ multiplex PCR; in TCRdb, only in-frame clones are kept and a portion is missing. This table has some 90,000 clones, 75% to 90% appearing once. Material for sequencing was blood. The receptors come from a person aged 18 to 70 in good health. Each CDR3 is given with its conserved first and last residue. Each record gives: CDR3 DNA, CDR3 protein, J gene, V gene, clone size, D gene. D genes are given only for firm matches. Expanded clones get a size class; other rows say once, few or many, or leave the size out.

TGTGCCAGCAGCTTATTCGACCGACATAGGCTGACACCCAACAATGAGCAGTTCTTC	CASSLFDRHRLTPNNEQFF	TRBJ2-1	TRBV7-8	-	-
TGTGCCAGCCGCAGATCGGCTGGAAACACCATATATTTT	CASRRSAGNTIYF	TRBJ1-3	TRBV5-8	-	-
TGTGCCAGCAGCCGATGGGACAGGGGTCGGGGCACTGAAGCTTTCTTT	CASSRWDRGRGTEAFF	TRBJ1-1	TRBV7-2	-	TRBD1
TGTGCCAGCAGTTTAGCCCGGGGACTCTATGGCTACACCTTC	CASSLARGLYGYTF	TRBJ1-2	TRBV7-8	few	-
TGCGCCAGCAGCAGGGGGATGGGATCCTACGAGCAGTACTTC	CASSRGMGSYEQYF	TRBJ2-7	TRBV4-1	-	-
TGTGCCAGCAGCCCACCCCTCCGGACCAGGGGAGTAGCCGGGGAGCTGTTTTTT	CASSPPLRTRGVAGELFF	TRBJ2-2	TRBV7-8	few	-
TGTGCCAGCAGCTTGTATACTGAAGCTTTCTTT	CASSLYTEAFF	TRBJ1-1	TRBV5-6	-	-
TGTGCCAGCACCTCGGGCGGGACCTCGCCCACAGATACGCAGTATTTT	CASTSGGTSPTDTQYF	TRBJ2-3	TRBV5-4	-	-
TGCGCCAGCAGCTCAGGACAGGGGGCCGGGAACACTGAAGCTTTCTTT	CASSSGQGAGNTEAFF	TRBJ1-1	TRBV5-1	once	TRBD1
TGTGCCAGCAGCTTCGCAGGAACCAGTATTAATGGCTACACCTTC	CASSFAGTSINGYTF	TRBJ1-2	TRBV7-2	few	-
TGCGCCAGCAGCCGAGACAGGGGGCAGGGAGATACGCAGTATTTT	CASSRDRGQGDTQYF	TRBJ2-3	TRBV4-3	-	TRBD1
TGTGCAAGTCGCTTACCCCCTGGAAACACCATATATTTT	CASRLPPGNTIYF	TRBJ1-3	TRBV12-2	-	-
TGCGCCAGCAGCCAAGATCTGGGGACCTACGAGCAGTACTTC	CASSQDLGTYEQYF	TRBJ2-7	TRBV4-3	-	-
TGCGCCAGCAGCCCCGAACAGGGGGCTGATACGCAGTATTTT	CASSPEQGADTQYF	TRBJ2-3	TRBV4-3	-	TRBD1
TGTGCCAGTAGCCGGAACAGTGCTCGGGGCTACACCTTC	CASSRNSARGYTF	TRBJ1-2	TRBV19	-	-
TGTGCCAGCAGTGGAATAAATGTTGGTGCAACTAATGAAAAACTGTTTTTT	CASSGINVGATNEKLFF	TRBJ1-4	TRBV6-1	-	-
TGTGCCAGCAGCTTGAAGAGGGAGTACGAGCAGTACTTC	CASSLKREYEQYF	TRBJ2-7	TRBV27	-	-
TGTGCCAGCAGCTCTGGCAAGTATTCCTATGGCTACACCTTC	CASSSGKYSYGYTF	TRBJ1-2	TRBV7-2	-	-
TGTGCCAGCAGTTACGGACAGGGGGGAGAGGCTGAAGCTTTCTTT	CASSYGQGGEAEAFF	TRBJ1-1	TRBV6-6	-	TRBD1
TGTGCCAGCAGTGAAGCGTTACAGGGGGCGCTAAGGTTT	CASSEALQGALRF	TRBJ1-1	TRBV2	-	TRBD1
TGCGCCAGCAGCCAAGAAGTGGGCAGCTCTGGGGCCAACGTCCTGACTTTC	CASSQEVGSSGANVLTF	TRBJ2-6	TRBV4-1	-	-
TGTGCCAGCAGGGTAGATCCAGGGGAATTTAGTGAAGCTTTCTTT	CASRVDPGEFSEAFF	TRBJ1-1	TRBV6-1	once	-
TGTGCCAGCAGTGACAAGCGGGGGGGCCTGGAAGATACGCAGTATTTT	CASSDKRGGLEDTQYF	TRBJ2-3	TRBV2	-	TRBD2
TGTGCCAGCAGCTTGGTTGGAGGGTCAGATACGCAGTATTTT	CASSLVGGSDTQYF	TRBJ2-3	TRBV5-6	-	-
TGCAGCGTTGACGCCACTAGCGGGGGGTACCAAGAGACCCAGTACTTC	CSVDATSGGYQETQYF	TRBJ2-5	TRBV29-1	-	TRBD2
TGTGCCAGCTCATCCCCGATAACCTTGGGAGGGGCCAACGTCCTGACTTTC	CASSSPITLGGANVLTF	TRBJ2-6	TRBV18	-	-
TGTGCCAGCAGCTTATCTCCGGAAGAGACCCAGTACTTC	CASSLSPEETQYF	TRBJ2-5	TRBV7-2	once	-
TGTGCCAGCACGTCCAGGGGGATGAACACTGAAGCTTTCTTT	CASTSRGMNTEAFF	TRBJ1-1	TRBV6-5	-	TRBD1
TGTGCCAGCAGCGTAGCGGTGAGCTCCTACGAGCAGTACTTC	CASSVAVSSYEQYF	TRBJ2-7	TRBV9	-	-
TGCGCCAGCAGCCCGGGGGGGAGGTTCGGGTCCTACGAGCAGTACTTC	CASSPGGRFGSYEQYF	TRBJ2-7	TRBV5-1	-	TRBD2
TGTGCCAGCAGCGCCGTAAGGGGTCAGGTCTACGAGCAGTACTTC	CASSAVRGQVYEQYF	TRBJ2-7	TRBV5-4	-	-